Listed below are T cell receptor beta chains from one sample, sequenced in a study of T cell changes during pregnancy in multiple sclerosis. Profiling relied on immunoSEQ multiplex PCR, and the TCRdb table lists in-frame clones only, not all of them. The repertoire has tens of thousands of clones, around 96% of them found once; the top ten carry under 2.5%. Sample: CD8+ T cells from peripheral blood mononuclear cells, taken after pregnancy. The receptors were sampled from a female donor with multiple sclerosis, enrolled in a pregnancy study. Each CDR3 is given with its conserved first and last residue. A D gene is named only where the DNA matches it firmly. Rows may omit the clone size; those that give it use once, few, many or a size class.

TRBV7-9	-	TRBJ1-2	TRBD1	CASSLAPDRVSGYTF	TGTGCCAGCAGCTTAGCGCCAGACAGGGTTTCGGGCTACACCTTC
TRBV4-1	-	TRBJ2-7	-	CASSQEGGAGTSTYEQYF	TGCGCCAGCAGCCAAGAAGGGGGGGCCGGGACCAGCACCTACGAGCAGTACTTC
TRBV4-2	-	TRBJ1-1	-	CASSQEGGNTEAFF	TGTGCCAGCAGCCAAGAGGGGGGGAACACTGAAGCTTTCTTT
TRBV29-1	once	TRBJ2-1	TRBD2	CSVDRSGRSVEQFF	TGCAGCGTTGATAGGAGCGGGAGATCGGTTGAGCAGTTCTTC
TRBV5-5	-	TRBJ1-1	-	CASSLGENTEAFF	TGTGCCAGCAGCTTGGGAGAGAACACTGAAGCTTTCTTT
TRBV6-5	-	TRBJ2-3	-	CASTPRLWGADTQYF	TGTGCCAGCACCCCCCGTCTTTGGGGCGCAGATACGCAGTATTTT
TRBV28	-	TRBJ2-2	-	CASSFRGLLRELFF	TGTGCCAGCAGTTTCCGGGGTCTCCTTAGGGAGCTGTTTTTT
TRBV2	-	TRBJ2-2	TRBD2	CASSEGGSATGELFF	TGTGCCAGCAGTGAAGGCGGGAGCGCCACCGGGGAGCTGTTTTTT
TRBV7-8	-	TRBJ2-7	TRBD2	CASRGLAGTAYEQYF	TGTGCCAGCAGAGGGCTAGCGGGAACGGCCTACGAGCAGTACTTC
TRBV5-4	-	TRBJ2-7	-	CASSTTGYEQYF	TGTGCCAGCAGCACGACAGGCTACGAGCAGTACTTC
TRBV13	-	TRBJ2-1	-	CASRTGELPEQFF	TGTGCCAGCAGGACCGGGGAACTTCCCGAGCAGTTCTTC
TRBV2	-	TRBJ2-2	-	CASSEEGDRAGELFF	TGTGCCAGCAGTGAAGAGGGGGATAGGGCCGGGGAGCTGTTTTTT
TRBV28	-	TRBJ2-3	TRBD2	CASSSARSGRPTDTQYF	TGTGCCAGCAGTTCAGCACGGAGCGGGAGACCCACAGATACGCAGTATTTT
TRBV5-1	-	TRBJ1-2	-	CASSPGRTARAGGYTF	TGCGCCAGCAGCCCAGGCCGGACAGCTAGGGCCGGGGGCTACACCTTC
TRBV7-9	-	TRBJ2-7	TRBD1	CASSRTGGYYHEQYF	TGTGCCAGCAGCAGGACAGGGGGCTACTACCACGAGCAGTACTTC
TRBV7-9	-	TRBJ2-1	-	CASGGSGFF	TGTGCCAGCGGGGGGAGCGGGTTCTTC
TRBV10-3	-	TRBJ2-5	-	CAISGRSLGAQETQYF	TGTGCCATCAGTGGTCGGTCCCTGGGGGCCCAAGAGACCCAGTACTTC
TRBV7-9	once	TRBJ2-5	-	CASSPGTEETQYF	TGTGCCAGCAGCCCCGGGACTGAGGAGACCCAGTACTTC
TRBV4-3	-	TRBJ1-2	-	CASSQDDGPPNYGYTF	TGCGCCAGCAGCCAAGATGATGGGCCCCCTAACTATGGCTACACCTTC
TRBV28	-	TRBJ2-7	-	CASSRLEGGYEQYF	TGTGCCAGCAGTCGACTGGAAGGAGGCTACGAGCAGTACTTC
TRBV4-3	-	TRBJ2-1	-	CASSQGGVNEQFF	TGCGCCAGCAGCCAAGGAGGAGTTAATGAGCAGTTCTTC
TRBV4-3	-	TRBJ1-1	-	CASSQGAGTEAFF	TGCGCCAGCAGCCAGGGGGCTGGAACTGAAGCTTTCTTT
TRBV7-2	-	TRBJ1-2	TRBD1	CASHGRQGNYGYTF	TGTGCCAGCCATGGTAGACAGGGGAACTATGGCTACACCTTC
TRBV4-1	-	TRBJ2-7	TRBD1	CASSQVAGQGNHEQYF	TGCGCCAGCAGCCAAGTAGCGGGACAGGGGAATCACGAGCAGTACTTC